This note documents a single TCR beta chain sequence. Its antigen is not known. The CDR3 has 12 residues. Looked up from germline, CDR1 is MNHEY and CDR2 is SVGAGI. Trimming cost V 10 bases and J 2 bases, with 11 bases left between them. The PCR employed 60 Vbeta primers together with 13 Jbeta primers. Produced via immunoSEQ multiplex PCR; TCRdb's table is partial and in-frame only. Of about 130,000 clones in the sample, roughly a tenth were seen once. These data originate in a study of cytomegalovirus exposure and HLA in healthy donors. Study-wide findings and caveats: In a later analysis, a genetic analysis reported fewer productive-TCR N-insertions in an Asian-associated ancestry cluster than the cohort average.

Sequencing used PBMCs. The clonotype was recovered from a young woman in good health and CMV-seropositive. The chain carries TRBV6-5 and TRBJ2-5; a weak D match, TRBD1 (5 bases). CDR3 residues: CATAQGQETQYF. In nucleotides, the CDR3 is TGTGCCACCGCCCAGGGACAAGAGACCCAGTACTTC.